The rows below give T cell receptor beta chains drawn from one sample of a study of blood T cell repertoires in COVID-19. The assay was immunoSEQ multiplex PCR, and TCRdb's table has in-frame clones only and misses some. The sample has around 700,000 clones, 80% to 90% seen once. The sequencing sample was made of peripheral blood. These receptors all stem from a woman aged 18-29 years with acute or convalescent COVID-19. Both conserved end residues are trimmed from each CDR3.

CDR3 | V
ASSVQGDGYT | TRBV12-3/TRBV12-4
ASSQLGQGYFDQETQY | TRBV3-1/TRBV3-2
ASLQVSNSPLH | TRBV10-2
ASSLTDSATGELF | TRBV7-2
ASSPYTIVVGNQPQH | TRBV4-2
ASSLDEGAAF | TRBV7-7
ASSFWGRHEKLF | TRBV7-2
ASSPSTGVNQPQH | TRBV27
ASSVDWVGGWNSEQF | TRBV9
ASSRPGTVNEKLF | TRBV14
ASSLGSVTGETQY | TRBV5-1
ASTKNRGPFYGYT | TRBV3-1/TRBV3-2
ASSFGTDEAF | TRBV5-4
ASRTFDSSYGYT | TRBV5-1
SANEASSGTDTQY | TRBV20-1
ASSSGLAGTDTQY | TRBV18
ASSFTGVYGYT | TRBV12-3/TRBV12-4
ASSYRDQETQY | TRBV5-1
ASSLEGGGSPLH | TRBV5-5
ASSYPGQGAGNTIY | TRBV6-6
ASSLSGGVGTEQF | TRBV7-3
ASSDIYRAREEAF | TRBV6-4
ASSVVAGVPNEQF | TRBV9
ASSLGRVEGYT | TRBV7-9
ASSVDSSGNTIY | TRBV6-5
ASSYTSYNEQF | TRBV6-5
ATRQGDVGEQF | TRBV6-5
AISVGGRRSTGELF | TRBV10-3
ASSPLGDSYIDSTDTQY | TRBV5-1
ASSPTGPNQPQH | TRBV5-1
ASSLEAGNYGYT | TRBV13
ASSSLFTEAF | TRBV7-2
ASSTPGTGATGELF | TRBV21-1
ASSPPRQGPSYEQY | TRBV18
ASGRQGTSNQPQH | TRBV27
ASSEPGLGQF | TRBV6-1
ASSNQVTDTGELF | TRBV21-1
ASSLRGGWMTDTQY | TRBV5-1
SVTYRGRSTGELF | TRBV29-1
SVAKDRGKNTGELF | TRBV29-1